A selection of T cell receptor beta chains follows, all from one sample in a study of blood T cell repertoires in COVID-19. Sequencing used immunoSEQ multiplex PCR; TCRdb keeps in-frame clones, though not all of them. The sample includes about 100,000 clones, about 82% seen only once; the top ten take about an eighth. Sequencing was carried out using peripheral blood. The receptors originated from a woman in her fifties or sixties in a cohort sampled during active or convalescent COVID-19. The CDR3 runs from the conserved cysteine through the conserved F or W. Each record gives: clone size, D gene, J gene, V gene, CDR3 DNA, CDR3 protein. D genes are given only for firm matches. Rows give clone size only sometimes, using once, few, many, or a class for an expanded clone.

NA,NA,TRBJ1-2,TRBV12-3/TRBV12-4,TGTGCCAGCAGAGAGACAGACAACTATGGCTACACCTTC,CASRETDNYGYTF
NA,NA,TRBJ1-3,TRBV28,TGTGCCAGCAGTGCCTCAGGGTCTGGAAACACCATATATTTT,CASSASGSGNTIYF
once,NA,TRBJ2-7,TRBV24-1,TGTGCCACCAGTCCCGGGTGGGAGTACGAGCAGTACTTC,CATSPGWEYEQYF
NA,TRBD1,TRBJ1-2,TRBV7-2,TGTGCCAGCAGCTTAGCGGGACAGGGTGGGGGCTACACCTTC,CASSLAGQGGGYTF
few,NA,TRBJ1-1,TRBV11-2,TGTGCCAGCAGCTTAGATTCGGGATGGACTGAAGCTTTCTTT,CASSLDSGWTEAFF
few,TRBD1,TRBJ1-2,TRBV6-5,TGTGCCAGCAGTCTCCGGGACAGGGTCTATGGCTACACCTTC,CASSLRDRVYGYTF
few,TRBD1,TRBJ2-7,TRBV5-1,TGCGCCAGCAGCCTGGGACAGGGGATCTACGAGCAGTACTTC,CASSLGQGIYEQYF
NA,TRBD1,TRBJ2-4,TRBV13,TGTGCCAGCAGCTCCGTGGGACAGGGTGTTAGCATTCAGTACTTC,CASSSVGQGVSIQYF
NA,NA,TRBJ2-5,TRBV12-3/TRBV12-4,TGTGCCAGCAGGGGGAGTCAAGAGACCCAGTACTTC,CASRGSQETQYF
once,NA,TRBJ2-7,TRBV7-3,TGTGCCAGCAGCTTACGCTCCTACGAGCAGTACTTC,CASSLRSYEQYF
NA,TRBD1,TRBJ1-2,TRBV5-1,TGCGCCAGCAGCCGGGGACAGGGGGGGACCAACTATGGCTACACCTTC,CASSRGQGGTNYGYTF
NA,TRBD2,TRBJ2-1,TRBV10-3,TGTGCCATCAGTGATCTAGAACTAGCGGGTAATGAGCAGTTCTTC,CAISDLELAGNEQFF
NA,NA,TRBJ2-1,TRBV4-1,TGCGCCAGCAGCCAAGATGCAGAGGAGGCTAGCTCGCCTTACAATGAGCAGTTCTTC,CASSQDAEEASSPYNEQFF
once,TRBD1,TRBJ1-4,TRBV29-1,TGCAGCGCAACCGGGACAGGGGGTACTAATGAAAAACTGTTTTTT,CSATGTGGTNEKLFF
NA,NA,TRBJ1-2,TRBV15,TGTGCCACCAGCAGAGATAAAATAGTAATCACTGGCTACACCTTC,CATSRDKIVITGYTF
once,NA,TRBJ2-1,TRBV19,TGTGCCAGTAGGAGGGAAGCGTTGGGCAATGAGCAGTTCTTC,CASRREALGNEQFF
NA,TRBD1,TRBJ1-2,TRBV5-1,TGCGCCAGCAGCGATTCAACCGGGACAGCCTATGGCTACACCTTC,CASSDSTGTAYGYTF
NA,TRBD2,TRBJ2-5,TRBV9,TGTGCCAGCAGCGGACTAGCGGGGGTTCAAGAGACCCAGTACTTC,CASSGLAGVQETQYF
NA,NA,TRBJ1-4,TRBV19,TGTGCCAGTACCACGGGACAAGTTAATGAAAAACTGTTTTTT,CASTTGQVNEKLFF
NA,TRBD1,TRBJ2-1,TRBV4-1,TGCGCCAGCAGCCTCGGGGCAGGGGGTCCCTACAATGAGCAGTTCTTC,CASSLGAGGPYNEQFF
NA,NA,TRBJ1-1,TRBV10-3,TGTGCCATCAGCGACAGGAACACTGAAGCTTTCTTT,CAISDRNTEAFF
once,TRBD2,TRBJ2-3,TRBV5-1,TGCGCCAGCAGCTTGGTTGGACTAGCGGGGGATACGCAGTATTTT,CASSLVGLAGDTQYF
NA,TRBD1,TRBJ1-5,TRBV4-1,TGCGCCAGCAGCCCGCGACAGGGTAGCAATCAGCCCCAGCATTTT,CASSPRQGSNQPQHF
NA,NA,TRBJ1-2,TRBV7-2,TGTGCCAGCAGCCCCGCAGGGTATGGCTACACCTTC,CASSPAGYGYTF
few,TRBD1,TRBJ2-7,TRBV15,TGTGCCACCAGCAGAGCGACAGGGCACAACGAGCAGTACTTC,CATSRATGHNEQYF
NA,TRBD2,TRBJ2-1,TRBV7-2,TGTGCCAGCAGCGGCAGGGAAGCGGGAGCGAACAATGAGCAGTTCTTC,CASSGREAGANNEQFF
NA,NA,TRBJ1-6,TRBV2,TGTGCCAGCAGCAGGACAGAGCAGGTTTCACCCCTCCACTTT,CASSRTEQVSPLHF
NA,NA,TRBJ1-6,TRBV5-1,TGCGCCAGCAGCTTGACAAACTATAATTCACCCCTCCACTTT,CASSLTNYNSPLHF
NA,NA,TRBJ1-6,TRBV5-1,TGCGCCAGCAGCGGACAGCCCTATTCACCCCTCCACTTT,CASSGQPYSPLHF